This T cell receptor beta chain was sequenced in a study of neurological immune-mediated disorders. This clonotype was detected ten times or more. Antigen specificity is unknown. Study findings and constraints: No CDR3 amino acid sequences were shared by expanded clones across subjects, suggesting private repertoires in all groups. Expansion of TCR clones was greatest in HTLV-1-associated myelopathy and smallest in multiple sclerosis, where it fell below that of healthy controls. Phylogenetic grouping assigned the repertoires of 18 of 34 multiple sclerosis patients to one related-CDR3 cluster, which constitutes a possible signature.

cDNA was made by 5'RACE with 10-nucleotide random UMIs. In TCRdb, the 5' RACE reads were re-called with MiXCR into one record per CDR3 protein. The sample contains around 66,000 distinct CDR3 sequences, approximately 5% of which appear only once. Trimming took 3 bases from V and 9 from J, leaving 17 bases between them. The CDR3 sequence is 14 residues long. Germline CDR1 is SGHTA and CDR2 is FQGNSA. The TCR was taken from a woman in her 70s with multiple sclerosis. The specimen sequenced was PBMCs. The V call is TRBV7-2, the J call TRBJ1-1; D is perhaps TRBD1 (5 bases). This chain's CDR3 is CASSLRQLGAKAFF. CDR3 in DNA: TGTGCCAGCAGCTTGCGACAGCTTGGGGCTAAAGCTTTCTTT. The full variable domain, in which reference TRBV7-2 and TRBJ1-1 provide the parts outside the CDR3, is GAGVSQSPSNKVTEKGKDVELRCDPISGHTALYWYRQSLGQGLEFLIYFQGNSAPDKSGLPSDRFSAERTGGSVSTLTIQRTQQEDSAVYLCASSLRQLGAKAFFGQGTRLTVV.